A selection of T cell receptor beta chains follows, all from one sample in a study of OX40 agonist ivuxolimab in advanced cancers. Profiled with immunoSEQ multiplex PCR; TCRdb holds only in-frame clones, not every one. The data show about 71,000 clones, 85% to 95% seen once. Sequenced material: CD4+ or CD8+ T cells sorted from blood, taken in a trial of the OX40 agonist ivuxolimab. The receptors here all came from an adult with an advanced solid tumor such as melanoma, head and neck, liver or kidney cancer. The CDR3 runs from the conserved cysteine through the conserved F or W. A D gene is named only where the DNA matches it firmly. A clone size is listed for some rows: how often the clone was seen (once, few, many), or a class if it is expanded.

clone_size	v_call	d_call	j_call	cdr3_aa	cdr3_nt
NA	TRBV6-5	TRBD1	TRBJ2-4	CASSATGGSIQYF	TGTGCCAGCAGTGCTACAGGGGGAAGCATTCAGTACTTC
NA	TRBV25-1	NA	TRBJ1-1	CASSESVAANTEAFF	TGTGCCAGCAGTGAATCGGTGGCAGCTAACACTGAAGCTTTCTTT
NA	TRBV19	TRBD1	TRBJ2-4	CASTPSDRGYLAKNIQYF	TGTGCCAGTACCCCATCAGACAGGGGATATTTAGCCAAAAACATTCAGTACTTC
NA	TRBV19	NA	TRBJ2-1	CASNRGGDEQFF	TGTGCCAGTAACCGGGGTGGGGATGAGCAGTTCTTC
once	TRBV29-1	NA	TRBJ1-2	CSVEDGLLPDYGYTF	TGCAGCGTTGAGGACGGACTATTACCTGACTATGGCTACACCTTC
NA	TRBV2	NA	TRBJ1-4	CASRADGGLNEKLFF	TGTGCCAGCAGGGCGGACGGTGGGTTAAATGAAAAACTGTTTTTT
NA	TRBV27	TRBD1	TRBJ2-7	CASSPSPTGLGEQYF	TGTGCCAGCAGTCCCTCCCCGACAGGGTTGGGCGAGCAGTACTTC
NA	TRBV4-3	TRBD2	TRBJ2-7	CASSQSSGSITYEQYF	TGCGCCAGCAGCCAATCTAGCGGGAGTATAACCTACGAGCAGTACTTC
once	TRBV30	NA	TRBJ2-2	CAFDSGLNTGELFF	TGTGCCTTCGATAGCGGTCTTAACACCGGGGAGCTGTTTTTT
NA	TRBV29-1	TRBD1	TRBJ1-1	CSVETGEFAEAFF	TGCAGCGTTGAAACAGGGGAGTTCGCTGAAGCTTTCTTT
NA	TRBV27	TRBD1	TRBJ2-7	CASSLGQAFYEQYF	TGTGCCAGCAGTTTAGGACAGGCTTTCTACGAGCAGTACTTC
NA	TRBV15	NA	TRBJ2-2	CATSREGAFWELFF	TGTGCCACCAGCAGAGAAGGAGCTTTCTGGGAGCTGTTTTTT
NA	TRBV29-1	NA	TRBJ2-7	CSVELGTFNEQYF	TGCAGCGTTGAATTGGGGACATTTAACGAGCAGTACTTC
NA	TRBV19	TRBD1	TRBJ1-2	CASTAGGWGYTF	TGTGCCTCAACCGCAGGGGGCTGGGGCTACACCTTC
NA	TRBV27	NA	TRBJ1-2	CASSFRREGNYTF	TGTGCCAGCAGTTTTCGCAGGGAAGGCAACTACACCTTC
once	TRBV5-6	NA	TRBJ2-1	CASSLGKYNEQFF	TGTGCCAGCAGCTTGGGCAAGTACAATGAGCAGTTCTTC
NA	TRBV5-6	NA	TRBJ2-1	CASSFDSSYNEQFF	TGTGCCAGCAGCTTTGACAGCTCCTACAATGAGCAGTTCTTC
NA	TRBV18	NA	TRBJ1-5	CASSLGGNSNQPQHF	TGTGCCAGTTCCCTAGGGGGGAATAGCAATCAGCCCCAGCATTTT
NA	TRBV7-3	TRBD2	TRBJ2-1	CASSAREREAEYNEQFF	TGTGCCAGCAGCGCCCGAGAGCGGGAGGCGGAGTACAATGAGCAGTTCTTC
NA	TRBV18	TRBD1	TRBJ2-5	CASSPDRGPQETQYF	TGTGCCAGCTCCCCCGACAGGGGGCCCCAAGAGACCCAGTACTTC
NA	TRBV6-4	TRBD1	TRBJ1-2	CASSDGQAAYGYTF	TGTGCCAGCAGTGATGGACAGGCCGCCTATGGCTACACCTTC
NA	TRBV6-5	NA	TRBJ2-3	CASRVIGTDTQYF	TGTGCCAGCAGGGTGATAGGCACAGATACGCAGTATTTT
NA	TRBV6-5	NA	TRBJ2-7	CASSYSASRYEQYF	TGTGCCAGCAGTTATTCGGCTAGCCGCTACGAGCAGTACTTC
NA	TRBV27	NA	TRBJ1-6	CASSSWSYNSPLHF	TGTGCCAGCAGCTCGTGGTCCTATAATTCACCCCTCCACTTT
NA	TRBV27	NA	TRBJ1-5	CASSLVGTGNQPQHF	TGTGCCAGCAGTTTAGTCGGGACGGGGAATCAGCCCCAGCATTTT
NA	TRBV30	NA	TRBJ2-7	CAWSVTTVEQYF	TGTGCCTGGAGTGTCACGACAGTCGAGCAGTACTTC
NA	TRBV11-2	TRBD2	TRBJ2-7	CASSETSGHYEQYF	TGTGCCAGCAGCGAGACTAGCGGGCACTACGAGCAGTACTTC
NA	TRBV25-1	TRBD1	TRBJ1-5	CASSDSLGTDSNQPQHF	TGTGCCAGCAGTGATTCGCTTGGGACAGATAGCAATCAGCCCCAGCATTTT
NA	TRBV7-9	TRBD2	TRBJ2-1	CASSSGVAGGYNEQFF	TGTGCCAGCAGCTCGGGGGTTGCGGGAGGATACAATGAGCAGTTCTTC
NA	TRBV2	NA	TRBJ1-1	CASSLEIAGARNTEAFF	TGTGCCAGCAGCCTTGAAATAGCGGGGGCGCGTAACACTGAAGCTTTCTTT
NA	TRBV9	NA	TRBJ2-5	CASSGDRKETQYF	TGTGCCAGCAGCGGCGACAGGAAAGAGACCCAGTACTTC
few	TRBV2	TRBD1	TRBJ1-5	CASGPDRGNQPQHF	TGTGCCAGCGGCCCAGACAGGGGCAATCAGCCCCAGCATTTT
NA	TRBV15	NA	TRBJ1-1	CATSPNRNTEAFF	TGTGCCACCAGTCCCAATCGGAACACTGAAGCTTTCTTT
NA	TRBV5-1	TRBD1	TRBJ2-1	CASSSTGTANNEQFF	TGCGCCAGCAGCTCAACCGGGACAGCAAACAATGAGCAGTTCTTC
NA	TRBV4-3	NA	TRBJ2-2	CASSPGQNTGELFF	TGCGCCAGCAGCCCGGGACAGAACACCGGGGAGCTGTTTTTT
NA	TRBV6-5	NA	TRBJ1-3	CASSFRSSGNTIYF	TGTGCCAGCAGTTTTCGGTCCTCTGGAAACACCATATATTTT
NA	TRBV11-2	TRBD1	TRBJ1-5	CASSSRTGGAGQPQHF	TGTGCCAGCAGCAGCAGGACAGGGGGCGCCGGTCAGCCCCAGCATTTT
NA	TRBV11-2	NA	TRBJ2-7	CASSLESNSYEQYF	TGTGCCAGCAGCTTAGAGTCCAACTCCTACGAGCAGTACTTC
once	TRBV28	TRBD2	TRBJ2-7	CASSGGLAVYEQYF	TGTGCCAGCAGCGGTGGACTAGCGGTTTACGAGCAGTACTTC
NA	TRBV7-8	NA	TRBJ2-7	CASSLASGVVRSSYEQYF	TGTGCCAGCAGCTTAGCATCCGGTGTAGTCAGAAGCTCCTACGAGCAGTACTTC